A selection of T cell receptor beta chains follows, all from one sample in a study of blood T cell repertoires in COVID-19. TCRdb's table, derived via immunoSEQ multiplex PCR, lists solely in-frame clones and lacks some. The sample lists fewer than 300,000 clones, approximately 90% occurring once. Sequencing was done on a sample of peripheral blood. The receptors were gathered from a woman aged 25 to 39 with COVID-19, enrolled during active disease. CDR3s include the opening cysteine and the closing phenylalanine or tryptophan. A D gene is named only where the DNA matches it firmly. Clone size appears in some rows only: once, few, many, or a class for an expanded clone.

d_call	clone_size	j_call	v_call	cdr3_nt	cdr3_aa
.	.	TRBJ1-1	TRBV7-8	TGTGCCAGCAGCTCACCCGCCGGGGGGCGCCGGACTGAAGCTTTCTTT	CASSSPAGGRRTEAFF
.	.	TRBJ2-3	TRBV6-1	TGTGCCAGCAGTGAACAGCGACTCGGCACAGATACGCAGTATTTT	CASSEQRLGTDTQYF
.	.	TRBJ2-1	TRBV19	TGTGCCAGTAGTATTGAGTCGGGAACCTCGGGGGAGCAGTTCTTC	CASSIESGTSGEQFF
.	.	TRBJ2-7	TRBV5-1	TGCGCCAGCAGCTTGGAAGTAGTTTCGTACGAGCAGTACTTC	CASSLEVVSYEQYF
TRBD1	.	TRBJ2-7	TRBV11-2	TGTGCCAGCAGCTTATTAGCCGACAGGGGGCCTTACGAGCAGTACTTC	CASSLLADRGPYEQYF
.	.	TRBJ2-1	TRBV6-5	TGTGCCAGCAGTTACTCAACTCCCGGGACTGTCAGCGAGCAGTTCTTC	CASSYSTPGTVSEQFF
.	.	TRBJ2-3	TRBV3-1/TRBV3-2	TGTGCCAGCAGCCAAGAGTTGCCTAGCGGCACAGATACGCAGTATTTT	CASSQELPSGTDTQYF
TRBD1	.	TRBJ1-3	TRBV28	TGTGCCAGCAGTTTATCGGGGACAGCCGCTGGAAACACCATATATTTT	CASSLSGTAAGNTIYF
.	.	TRBJ1-1	TRBV7-2	TGTGCCAGCAGCTTAGGCGCAGGCTTAAACACTGAAGCTTTCTTT	CASSLGAGLNTEAFF
.	.	TRBJ1-2	TRBV3-1/TRBV3-2	TGTGCCAGCAGCCAAAACAGGGATTTCGGCTATGGCTACACCTTC	CASSQNRDFGYGYTF
TRBD1	once	TRBJ2-7	TRBV2	TGTGCCAGCAGAATACATGACAGGGATTCATCCTACGAGCAGTACTTC	CASRIHDRDSSYEQYF
.	.	TRBJ2-1	TRBV27	TGTGCCAGCAGTTTATTGGGGGGAAATAGAAAGAATGAGCAGTTCTTC	CASSLLGGNRKNEQFF
TRBD2	.	TRBJ2-7	TRBV27	TGTGCCAGCAGTTTTCTAGCGGGAGGGCTCGAGCAGTACTTC	CASSFLAGGLEQYF
.	.	TRBJ2-1	TRBV3-1/TRBV3-2	TGTGCCAGCAGCGTAAGAGGTTTTGCGGGTAACAATGAGCAGTTCTTC	CASSVRGFAGNNEQFF
.	.	TRBJ2-2	TRBV30	TGTGCCTGGAGTCCGGGGTTGGGCACCGGGGAGCTGTTTTTT	CAWSPGLGTGELFF
.	.	TRBJ1-5	TRBV5-8	TGTGCCAGCAGCTTGGAGGGTCGGGGGAATCAGCCCCAGCATTTT	CASSLEGRGNQPQHF
.	few	TRBJ1-1	TRBV7-9	TGTGCCAGCAGCCCCCGGGGTAGGGAGATTACTGAAGCTTTCTTT	CASSPRGREITEAFF
.	.	TRBJ2-2	TRBV6-4	TGTGCCAGCAGTGACGCGCCCCGAGGCGGGGAGCTGTTTTTT	CASSDAPRGGELFF
.	few	TRBJ1-5	TRBV19	TGTGCCAGTAGTATAGGGGGGGACAATCAGCCCCAGCATTTT	CASSIGGDNQPQHF
.	.	TRBJ1-2	TRBV5-5	TGTGCCAGCAGCCCTCAGGCTCTACTTAACTATGGCTACACCTTC	CASSPQALLNYGYTF
TRBD2	.	TRBJ2-1	TRBV9	TGTGCCAGCAGCGGGGCGGCTAGCGGGGACGAGGATGAGCAGTTCTTC	CASSGAASGDEDEQFF
.	.	TRBJ1-5	TRBV30	TGTGCCTGGAGTGTCCAGGTTAGCAATCAGCCCCAGCATTTT	CAWSVQVSNQPQHF
.	.	TRBJ1-1	TRBV2	TGTGCCAGCAGGGAGGTACAGATGAACACTGAAGCTTTCTTT	CASREVQMNTEAFF
TRBD1	.	TRBJ1-5	TRBV2	TGTGCCAGCAGTGTACGGACCGGGACAGGGATGGCGATCAATCAGCCCCAGCATTTT	CASSVRTGTGMAINQPQHF
TRBD2	.	TRBJ2-7	TRBV7-2	TGTGCCAGCAGCTTAGCGGTTGGACTAGATGGTGAGCAGTACTTC	CASSLAVGLDGEQYF
TRBD2	.	TRBJ2-7	TRBV30	TGTGCCTGGAGTCCCGGGACTAGCGGGAACGAGCAGTACTTC	CAWSPGTSGNEQYF
TRBD1	.	TRBJ2-5	TRBV27	TGTGCCAGCAGATCCGGGACAGGGGCAAGAAGGAGCGGGAGTACTCAGACCCAGTACTTC	CASRSGTGARRSGSTQTQYF
.	.	TRBJ1-4	TRBV7-8	TGTGCCAGCAGCCCCCGCCCTCGGGGGGTGCAGGAAAAACTGTTTTTT	CASSPRPRGVQEKLFF
.	.	TRBJ1-1	TRBV29-1	TGCAGCGTTGGACAGCAGAACACTGAAGCTTTCTTT	CSVGQQNTEAFF
TRBD2	.	TRBJ2-1	TRBV19	TGTGCCAGTAACGGTGGGAGGGAGAGCTCCTACAATGAGCAGTTCTTC	CASNGGRESSYNEQFF
TRBD1	.	TRBJ1-1	TRBV5-5	TGTGCCAGCAAATATAGGGGGCTGATGAACACTGAAGCTTTCTTT	CASKYRGLMNTEAFF
TRBD1	.	TRBJ1-5	TRBV6-6	TGTGCCAGCAGTTCCCCGACAGGGTTAAGCAATCAGCCCCAGCATTTT	CASSSPTGLSNQPQHF
TRBD1	.	TRBJ1-4	TRBV6-5	TGTGCCTGCACGACCGGGACAGTCAATGAAAAACTGTTTTTT	CACTTGTVNEKLFF
.	.	TRBJ1-3	TRBV29-1	TGCAGCGTTGAAATAGAATCAGGCACCATATATTTT	CSVEIESGTIYF
.	.	TRBJ1-5	TRBV30	TGTGCCTGGAGTTTGTCAGGTCTGTATAGCAATCAGCCCCAGCATTTT	CAWSLSGLYSNQPQHF
.	.	TRBJ1-2	TRBV7-9	TGTGCCGGTACCCGCCAGGCCTCTAACTATGGCTACACCTTC	CAGTRQASNYGYTF
TRBD1	.	TRBJ1-1	TRBV7-2	TGTGCCAGCAGCCTCGGGACAGGACTTGAAGCTTTCTTT	CASSLGTGLEAFF